The following is a T cell receptor (beta chain) sequence with its context. These data come from a study of OX40 agonist ivuxolimab in advanced cancers. This CDR3 contains 15 residues. Germline lookup yields CDR1 SNHLY and CDR2 FYNNEI. V was pared by 6 bases and J by 1 base, with 6 bases of the junction left unmatched. Sequencing was performed with immunoSEQ multiplex PCR; in TCRdb, only in-frame clones are kept and a portion is missing. This sample carries more than 65,000 clones, about 85% of them seen once, and the ten largest clones take 0.8% to 1.3%. The sequence derives from an adult with an advanced solid tumor such as melanoma, head and neck, liver or kidney cancer. The rearrangement joins TRBV2 to TRBJ2-3, with 8 bases that match TRBD1. This specimen was CD4+ or CD8+ T cells sorted from blood, taken in a trial of the OX40 agonist ivuxolimab. The CDR3 loop is CASRTGDWGTDTQYF. CDR3 nucleotide sequence: TGTGCCAGCAGGACAGGGGATTGGGGCACAGATACGCAGTATTTT.